Listed below are T cell receptor beta chains from one sample, sequenced in a study of CD8 T cells in Susac syndrome. In TCRdb, the immunoSEQ multiplex PCR reads were re-called with MiXCR into one record per CDR3 protein. The table includes around 190,000 distinct CDR3 sequences, roughly 95% detected once. Material: CD8+ T cells from PBMCs. The receptors were gathered from a human donor with multiple sclerosis. CDR3s include the opening cysteine and the closing phenylalanine or tryptophan. Fields, in order: D gene, CDR3 length, V gene, J gene, clone size, CDR3 DNA, CDR3 protein. A D gene is named only where the DNA matches it firmly. The size of a clone is reported for some rows only, either as once, few or many, or as a class for expanded clones.

D: NA
length: 13
V: TRBV20-1
J: TRBJ1-2
size: NA
DNA: TGCAGTGCTAGAGACCCAGCTTACTATGGCTACACCTTC
CDR3: CSARDPAYYGYTF

D: NA
length: 15
V: TRBV27
J: TRBJ1-5
size: NA
DNA: TGTGCCAGCAGTTTTAGTGTGAATAGCAATCAGCCCCAGCATTTT
CDR3: CASSFSVNSNQPQHF

D: NA
length: 13
V: TRBV28
J: TRBJ2-7
size: NA
DNA: TGTGCCAGCAGTTTCCAGAGTCGGTACGAGCAGTACTTC
CDR3: CASSFQSRYEQYF

D: NA
length: 8
V: TRBV7-9
J: TRBJ2-1
size: NA
DNA: TGTGCCAGCAGCCCGGCTACCTTC
CDR3: CASSPATF

D: NA
length: 13
V: TRBV27
J: TRBJ1-1
size: once
DNA: TGTGCCAGCAGTTTACGTGGGACTACTGAAGCTTTCTTT
CDR3: CASSLRGTTEAFF

D: TRBD2
length: 14
V: TRBV25-1
J: TRBJ2-5
size: once
DNA: TGTGCCAGCAGTCGTCTAGCGGTACAAGAGACCCAGTACTTC
CDR3: CASSRLAVQETQYF

D: NA
length: 14
V: TRBV9
J: TRBJ1-2
size: NA
DNA: TGTGCCAGCAGCACGCAGGGGAGCGCCTATGGCTACACCTTC
CDR3: CASSTQGSAYGYTF

D: NA
length: 14
V: TRBV9
J: TRBJ2-7
size: NA
DNA: TGTGCCAGCAGCCCGACGGGGGCTGCCTACGAGCAGTACTTC
CDR3: CASSPTGAAYEQYF

D: TRBD1
length: 14
V: TRBV7-8
J: TRBJ2-7
size: NA
DNA: TGTGCCAGCAGCTTAGGGACAGGTCTTTACGAGCAGTACTTC
CDR3: CASSLGTGLYEQYF

D: NA
length: 15
V: TRBV7-8
J: TRBJ2-7
size: NA
DNA: TGTGCCAGCAGCTTGACCGTGGGGGCAAACTACGAGCAGTACTTC
CDR3: CASSLTVGANYEQYF

D: TRBD2
length: 15
V: TRBV9
J: TRBJ2-7
size: NA
DNA: TGTGCCAGCAGCGTAGGTCCGGGAGGTCTCTACGAGCAGTACTTC
CDR3: CASSVGPGGLYEQYF

D: TRBD2
length: 19
V: TRBV3-1
J: TRBJ2-7
size: NA
DNA: TGTGCCAGCAGCCACCCGCCCTCCGTTCTAGCGGGAGCGACGTACGAGCAGTACTTC
CDR3: CASSHPPSVLAGATYEQYF

D: NA
length: 18
V: TRBV4-2
J: TRBJ2-3
size: NA
DNA: TGTGCCAGCAGCCAAGGAGGTGGGGGAGAAGATAACACAGATACGCAGTATTTT
CDR3: CASSQGGGGEDNTDTQYF

D: NA
length: 12
V: TRBV29-1
J: TRBJ2-2
size: NA
DNA: TGCAGCGGTGGGACTCCTACCGGGGAGCTGTTTTTT
CDR3: CSGGTPTGELFF

D: TRBD1
length: 14
V: TRBV20-1
J: TRBJ1-1
size: NA
DNA: TGCAGTGCCTCCCCCGAGCCGACAGGGCCTGAAGCTTTCTTT
CDR3: CSASPEPTGPEAFF

D: TRBD1
length: 16
V: TRBV5-1
J: TRBJ2-1
size: NA
DNA: TGCGCCAGCAGCTTGGCGGTGGATAGGGGGCAGGGTGAGCAGTTCTTC
CDR3: CASSLAVDRGQGEQFF

D: NA
length: 14
V: TRBV5-6
J: TRBJ2-7
size: NA
DNA: TGTGCCAGCAGCTTGTGGCCTCCAACCTACGAGCAGTACTTC
CDR3: CASSLWPPTYEQYF